One and the same sample provided the 18 T cell receptor beta chains below, sequenced in a study of tissue T cells after allogeneic stem cell transplantation. Some clones are missing from TCRdb's copy, which holds only in-frame ones; the method was immunoSEQ multiplex PCR. The data contain about 22,000 clones, 69% of them singletons. The sequencing input was blood. Receptors originate from a female BALB/c mouse in good health. These mice share the MHC haplotype H2-d.

Regarding this clone: Mouse germline and gene names are used. The CDR3 is cut off 1 residue early in the read; its end comes from the germline J gene. This chain uses TRBV2 with TRBJ2-5; 7 bases match TRBD2. The V gene's germline CDR1 is LGHNA and CDR2 YSYQKL. Losses at the gene ends were 1 base for V and 3 bases for J; bases not matched to a gene: 4. The CDR3 loop spans 15 amino acids. CDR3 sequence: CASSQAPTGQDTQYF. The part of the CDR3 DNA that was read is TGTGCCAGCAGCCAAGCCCCGACTGGGCAAGACACCCAGTAC.

About this clone itself: Here the gene names and germline are mouse. Sequencing ends 1 residue short of the CDR3 end; the germline J gene provides the rest. The rearrangement joins TRBV31 to TRBJ1-1, with D possibly TRBD1 on 6 matching bases. The CDR3 runs 12 residues. Germline V lookup: CDR1 GKSSPN, CDR2 SITVG. V shed 0 bases and J shed 4 bases, with 6 bases lying between them. CDR3 in amino acids: CAWSLGGTEVFF. The covered CDR3 bases are TGTGCCTGGAGTCTAGGGGGCACAGAAGTCTTC.

There are a few counts of this clone. Mouse names are used for the genes. The covered CDR3 bases are TGCACCTGCAGTGCAGTACCGGGACAGGGGTATGCTGAGCAGTTC. This translates into CTCSAVPGQGYAEQF. The full-length CDR3 reads as CTCSAVPGQGYAEQFF. The chain recombines TRBV1 with TRBJ2-1, with 10 bases identical to TRBD1. The sequenced fragment ends 1 residue before the CDR3 boundary, so the rest is inferred from the germline J gene. Germline V gene sequence: CDR1 NSQYPW, CDR2 LRSPGD (reference sequence). This CDR3 contains 16 residues. V trimming: 1 base; J trimming: 4 bases; junction bases outside the gene matches: 4.

For this clone: All gene names here are mouse names. Read sequence stops 1 residue before the CDR3 end, and the germline J gene provides the missing end. The chain combines TRBV19 with TRBJ2-2; D is ambiguous. Germline loops: CDR1 FNHDT, CDR2 SITEND (reference sequence). V was clipped by 1 base and J by 0 bases, with 4 bases between them. The CDR3 covers 14 residues. The DNA read from the CDR3 is TGTGCCAGCAGTATAAAAGCAAACACCGGGCAGCTCTAC. It translates to CASSIKANTGQLY. The full CDR3 sequence reads CASSIKANTGQLYF. Drawing the rest from reference TRBV19 and TRBJ2-2, the complete variable domain is GGIITQTPKFLIGQEGQKLTLKCQQNFNHDTMYWYRQDSGKGLRLIYYSITENDLQKGDLSEGYDASREKKSSFSLTVTSAQKNEMAVFLCASSIKANTGQLYFGEGSKLTVL.

This clone occurred a few times. The gene names given are mouse names. The read finishes 1 residue shy of the CDR3 end, and the germline J gene is used to complete it. The chain has TRBV20 and TRBJ1-4; weak D call: TRBD1 (6 bases). V lost 0 bases, J lost 7 bases, and 12 bases lay in between. The V gene's germline CDR1 is GFQATS and CDR2 STVNSAI. CDR3 length: 14 amino acids. The DNA read from the CDR3 is TGTGGTGCTAGGGAGGGGGGGCGAGGCGAAAGATTATTT. It specifies CGAREGGRGERLF. The CDR3 in full is CGAREGGRGERLFF.

This clone was recorded once. The germline and genes are mouse ones. CDR3 residues: CASSEIWINQDTQYF. Incomplete CDR3 DNA: TGTGCCAGCAGTGAGATCTGGATTAACCAAGACACCCAGTAC. The chain links TRBV13-1 to TRBJ2-5; D unresolved. The read finishes 1 residue shy of the CDR3 end, and the germline J gene is used to complete it. V shed 2 bases and J shed 0 bases, with 10 bases lying between them. CDR1 NSHNY and CDR2 SYGAGN come from the germline V gene. The CDR3 has 15 amino acids.

This clone was seen a handful of times. Genes and germline are mouse. The read gets to within 1 residue of the CDR3 end, and the germline J gene fills in the rest. V is TRBV20 and J is TRBJ2-2; D not resolved. Germline CDR1 is GFQATS and CDR2 is STVNSAI. The CDR3 runs to 13 residues. V gave up 0 bases and J gave up 3 bases, with 5 bases separating them. The sequenced part of the CDR3 DNA is TGTGGTGCTAGGGATCAAGACACCGGGCAGCTCTAC. It yields the protein CGARDQDTGQLY. The CDR3 reads in full as CGARDQDTGQLYF.

The table lists this clone with a few counts. The listed genes are named as in mouse. Read coverage stops 1 residue before the CDR3 terminus; the germline J gene supplies the remainder. This chain connects TRBV14 to TRBJ2-1, with a tentative D call TRBD1 (6 bases). Germline CDR1 SGHDT, CDR2 FRDEAV. The V and J ends lost 3 bases and 2 bases respectively, with 9 bases between them. The CDR3 runs to 14 residues. This chain's CDR3 is CASSYGQHYAEQFF. CDR3 DNA, as far as it was read: TGTGCCAGCAGTTATGGACAGCACTATGCTGAGCAGTTC.

In regard to this clone: Each gene name is a mouse one. The CDR3 is cut off 1 residue early in the read; its end comes from the germline J gene. V gene TRBV13-1 combines with J gene TRBJ1-5, with D hard to call. CDR3 length: 13 residues. Trimming pared 0 bases from V and 9 bases from J, leaving 10 bases between. The germline CDR1 and CDR2 sequences are NSHNY and SYGAGN. The CDR3 loop is CASSDAGIGAPLF. CDR3 DNA, as far as it was read: TGTGCCAGCAGTGATGCCGGGATTGGGGCTCCGCTT.

On this clone: The gene names given are mouse names. CDR3 DNA, as far as it was read: TGTGCCAGCAGTATCCGGTATAACAACCAGGCTCCGCTT. This sequence encodes CASSIRYNNQAPL. The entire CDR3 reads CASSIRYNNQAPLF. The chain has TRBV19 and TRBJ1-5; no clear D gene. The sequenced fragment ends 1 residue before the CDR3 boundary, so the rest is inferred from the germline J gene. Trimming took off 2 bases at V and 0 bases at J, with 6 bases between the two ends. Germline V gene data show CDR1 as FNHDT and CDR2 as SITEND (reference sequence). The CDR3 is made up of 14 amino acids.

This clone came up a few times. Genes and germline come from the mouse. The read ends 1 residue shy of where the CDR3 ends; the end is completed using the germline J gene. The V gene is TRBV19, the J gene TRBJ2-7, with D possibly TRBD1 on 7 matching bases. Germline assignment: CDR1 FNHDT and CDR2 SITEND (reference sequence). V lost 5 bases, J lost 3 bases, and 12 bases lay in between. This CDR3 contains 13 residues. CDR3 DNA (partial): TGTGCCAGCAGCGGGCAGGGGGGCTATGAACAGTAC. Its protein is CASSGQGGYEQY. The complete CDR3 protein is CASSGQGGYEQYF. The full variable domain, rest sourced from reference TRBV19 and TRBJ2-7, is GGIITQTPKFLIGQEGQKLTLKCQQNFNHDTMYWYRQDSGKGLRLIYYSITENDLQKGDLSEGYDASREKKSSFSLTVTSAQKNEMAVFLCASSGQGGYEQYFGPGTRLTVL.

With respect to this clone: Genes and germline are mouse. CDR3 sequence reads: CASSIQDWGDEQYF. The CDR3 bases that were read are TGTGCCAGCAGTATACAGGACTGGGGGGATGAACAGTAC. The chain combines TRBV19 with TRBJ2-7; 11 bases fit TRBD2. The missing CDR3 end, 1 residue past where the read stops, is filled in from the germline J gene. The junction had 2 bases not matched to a gene; V was cut back by 1 base and J by 5 bases. Germline V lookup: CDR1 FNHDT, CDR2 SITEND (reference sequence). This CDR3 contains 14 residues.

With regard to this clone: Genes and germline are mouse. The read falls 1 residue short of the CDR3 end, and the missing part is taken from the germline J gene. The chain uses TRBV29 and TRBJ1-1; unclear D gene. The CDR3 has 13 amino acids. Trimming shortened V by 0 bases and J by 10 bases, and 12 bases separated the two germline ends. Germline V CDR1 and CDR2: MSHET, SYDVDS. The sequenced part of the CDR3 DNA is TGTGCTAGCAGTTTATCGGAGAAGGGAAGAGTCTTC. Translation: CASSLSEKGRVF. The entire CDR3 reads CASSLSEKGRVFF.

Worth noting for this clone: Gene names and germline match the mouse. Read sequence stops 1 residue before the CDR3 end, and the germline J gene provides the missing end. The rearrangement links TRBV13-2 to TRBJ1-1; the match to TRBD1 covers 8 bases. The CDR3 covers 14 residues. V trimming: 2 bases; J trimming: 1 base; junction bases outside the gene matches: 1. The V gene's germline CDR1 is NNHNN and CDR2 SYGAGS (reference sequence). The CDR3 loop is CASGETGGNTEVFF. The CDR3 DNA, read in part, is TGTGCCAGCGGTGAAACAGGGGGGAACACAGAAGTCTTC.

In the case of this clone: The listed genes are named as in mouse. CDR3 bases read: TGTGCCAGCGGTGGCAGGGGGTCTAGTGCAGAAACGCTGTAT. It specifies CASGGRGSSAETLY. The whole CDR3 sequence is CASGGRGSSAETLYF. The rearrangement links TRBV13-2 to TRBJ2-3, with 7 bases identical to TRBD1. The CDR3 end falls 1 residue outside the read, so it is completed with the germline J gene. Germline-derived CDR1 and CDR2 are NNHNN and SYGAGS (reference sequence). Losses at the gene ends were 3 bases for V and 0 bases for J; bases not matched to a gene: 4. This CDR3 spans 15 amino acids.

This clone was picked up a small number of times. Mouse gene names and germline throughout. The DNA ends 1 residue before the CDR3 does, and the rest of the CDR3 is filled in from the germline J gene. The chain combines TRBV1 with TRBJ2-7, with 8 bases fitting TRBD2. The CDR3 totals 14 residues. V lost 3 bases and J lost 6; bases outside the gene matches: 7. Germline CDR1 is NSQYPW and CDR2 is LRSPGD (reference sequence). CDR3 DNA, as far as it was read: TGCACCTGCAGTGCTCGTCCTGGGGGGTTTGAACAGTAC. Its translation: CTCSARPGGFEQY. The complete CDR3 reads CTCSARPGGFEQYF.

On this clone: All gene names here are mouse names. The CDR3 extends 1 residue past the end of the read, so its final part is completed from the germline J gene. The chain links TRBV13-3 to TRBJ1-1; TRBD1 agrees at 8 bases. The germline gives CDR1 NNHDY, CDR2 SYVADS. J gave up 0 bases and V 6 bases, and 1 base lay outside the gene matches. The CDR3 runs to 13 residues. The sequenced part of the CDR3 DNA is TGTGCCAGCACACAGGGGGCAAACACAGAAGTCTTC. Its translation: CASTQGANTEVF. In full, the CDR3 reads CASTQGANTEVFF.

A note on this clone: The gene names given are mouse names. The read stops 1 residue short of the end of the CDR3; the missing end is completed from the germline J gene. Other nucleotide sequences from this sample produce the same CDR3. V gene TRBV20 combines with J gene TRBJ2-7; TRBD1 matches 7 bases. Unmatched junction bases numbered 2, after V lost 0 bases and J lost 0 bases. Germline CDR1 and CDR2: GFQATS and STVNSAI. CDR3 length: 14 residues. Partial CDR3 DNA: TGTGGTGCTAGGGACAGGGGGAGCTCCTATGAACAGTAC. Amino acids: CGARDRGSSYEQY. The complete CDR3 protein is CGARDRGSSYEQYF.